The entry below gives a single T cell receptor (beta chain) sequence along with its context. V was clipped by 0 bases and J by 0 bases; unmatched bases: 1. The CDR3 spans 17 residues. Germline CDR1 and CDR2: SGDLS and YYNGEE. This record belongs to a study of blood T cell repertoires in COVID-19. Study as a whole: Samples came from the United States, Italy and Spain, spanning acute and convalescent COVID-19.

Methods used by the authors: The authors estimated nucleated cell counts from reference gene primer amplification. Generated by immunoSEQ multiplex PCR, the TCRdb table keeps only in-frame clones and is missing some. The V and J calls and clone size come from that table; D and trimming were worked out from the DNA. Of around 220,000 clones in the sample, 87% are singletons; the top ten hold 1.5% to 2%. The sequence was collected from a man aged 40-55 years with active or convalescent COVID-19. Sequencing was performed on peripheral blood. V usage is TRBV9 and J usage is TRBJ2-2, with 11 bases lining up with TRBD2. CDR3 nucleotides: TGTGCCAGCAGCGTAGGACTAGCGGGATCGAACACCGGGGAGCTGTTTTTT. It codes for CASSVGLAGSNTGELFF.